Many counts were recorded for the clone carrying this T cell receptor (beta chain). This sample is part of a study of identical twins. TCRdb re-called the 5' RACE reads through MiXCR, storing one row per CDR3 protein. The repertoire holds about 240,000 distinct CDR3 sequences, 10% to 13% seen once, with 10% in the top ten. The CDR3 extends over 13 amino acids. Per the germline V gene, CDR1 is LNHDA and CDR2 is SQIVND (reference sequence). V was shortened by 2 bases and J by 2 bases, with 7 bases between the two germline ends. The clonotype comes from a man aged 45-65 years in good health. The sequencing input was memory T cells sorted from blood. V is TRBV19 and J is TRBJ2-7; no definite D call. CDR3 loop: CASSISTAYEQYF. The CDR3 DNA follows: TGTGCCAGTAGTATATCTACAGCCTACGAGCAGTACTTC. The full variable domain, completed using reference TRBV19 and TRBJ2-7, is DGGITQSPKYLFRKEGQNVTLSCEQNLNHDAMYWYRQDPGQGLRLIYYSQIVNDFQKGDIAEGYSVSREKKESFPLTVTSAQKNPTAFYLCASSISTAYEQYFGPGTRLTVT.